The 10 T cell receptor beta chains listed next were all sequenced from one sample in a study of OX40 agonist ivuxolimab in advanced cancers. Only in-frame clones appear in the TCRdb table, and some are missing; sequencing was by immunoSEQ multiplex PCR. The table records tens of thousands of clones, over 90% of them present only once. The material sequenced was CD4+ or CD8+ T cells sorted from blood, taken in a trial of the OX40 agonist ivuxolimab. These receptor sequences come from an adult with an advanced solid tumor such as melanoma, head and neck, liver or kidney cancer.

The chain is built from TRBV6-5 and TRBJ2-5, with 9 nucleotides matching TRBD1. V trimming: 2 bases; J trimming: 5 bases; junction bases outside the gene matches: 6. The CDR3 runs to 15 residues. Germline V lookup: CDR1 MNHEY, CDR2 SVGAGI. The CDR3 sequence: CASSYRTGDEETQYF. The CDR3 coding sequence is TGTGCCAGCAGTTACCGGACAGGGGATGAGGAGACCCAGTACTTC.

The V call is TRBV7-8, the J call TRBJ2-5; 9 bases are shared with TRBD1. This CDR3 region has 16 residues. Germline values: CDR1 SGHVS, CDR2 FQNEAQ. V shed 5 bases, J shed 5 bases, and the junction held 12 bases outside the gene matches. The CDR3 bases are TGTGCCAGCAGCATAAGGCGGGACAGGGAGGAGGAGACCCAGTACTTC. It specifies CASSIRRDREEETQYF. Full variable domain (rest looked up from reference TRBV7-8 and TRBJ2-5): GAGVSQSPRYKVAKRGQDVALRCDPISGHVSLFWYQQALGQGPEFLTYFQNEAQLDKSGLPSDRFFAERPEGSVSTLKIQRTQQEDSAVYLCASSIRRDREEETQYFGPGTRLLVL.

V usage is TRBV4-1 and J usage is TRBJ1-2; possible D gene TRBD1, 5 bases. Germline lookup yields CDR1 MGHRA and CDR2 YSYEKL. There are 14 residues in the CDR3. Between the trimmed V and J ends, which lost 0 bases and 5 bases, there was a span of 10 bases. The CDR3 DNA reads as TGCGCCAGCAGCCAAGAACCAACAGGATATGGCTACACCTTC. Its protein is CASSQEPTGYGYTF.

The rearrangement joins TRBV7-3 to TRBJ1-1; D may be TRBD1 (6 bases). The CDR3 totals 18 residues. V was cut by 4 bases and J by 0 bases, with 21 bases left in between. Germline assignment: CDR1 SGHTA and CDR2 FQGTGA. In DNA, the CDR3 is TGTGCCAGCAGCTGGGGTACGACAGGACGGACTTTGAACACTGAAGCTTTCTTT. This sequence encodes CASSWGTTGRTLNTEAFF.

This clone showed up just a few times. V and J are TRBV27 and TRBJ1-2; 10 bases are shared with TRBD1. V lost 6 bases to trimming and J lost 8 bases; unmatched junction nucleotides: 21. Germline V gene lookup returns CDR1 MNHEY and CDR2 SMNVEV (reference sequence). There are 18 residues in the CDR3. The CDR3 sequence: CASSTSRDRGFTSRGYTF. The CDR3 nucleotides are TGTGCCAGCAGCACCTCAAGGGACAGGGGATTTACTTCTAGAGGCTACACCTTC.

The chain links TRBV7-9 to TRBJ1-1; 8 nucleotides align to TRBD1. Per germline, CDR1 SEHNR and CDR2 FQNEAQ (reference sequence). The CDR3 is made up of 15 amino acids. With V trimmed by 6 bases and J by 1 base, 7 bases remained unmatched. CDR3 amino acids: CASRPRQGRNTEAFF. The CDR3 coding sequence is TGTGCCAGCAGACCTCGACAGGGGAGGAACACTGAAGCTTTCTTT.

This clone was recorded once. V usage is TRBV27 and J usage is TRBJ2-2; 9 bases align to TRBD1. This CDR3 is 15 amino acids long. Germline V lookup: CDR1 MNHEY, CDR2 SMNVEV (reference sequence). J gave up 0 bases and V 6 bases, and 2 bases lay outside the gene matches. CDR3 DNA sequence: TGTGCCAGCAGAACAGGGGGCACGAACACCGGGGAGCTGTTTTTT. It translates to CASRTGGTNTGELFF.

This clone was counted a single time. The CDR3 sequence is CASRSAGASYEQYF. The CDR3 coding sequence is TGTGCCAGCAGGTCAGCGGGGGCCTCCTACGAGCAGTACTTC. The chain is built from TRBV6-5 and TRBJ2-7, with 8 bases matching TRBD2. Trimming removed 6 bases from V and 0 bases from J; junction bases left unmatched: 4. The CDR3 has 14 residues. Germline lookup yields CDR1 MNHEY and CDR2 SVGAGI.

CDR3 in DNA: TGTGCCAGCAGTTCCCAACGGGGGCGGAAAGGAACTGAAGCTTTCTTT. Translation gives CASSSQRGRKGTEAFF. This chain links TRBV27 with TRBJ1-1, with D maybe TRBD1 (6 bases). V dropped 4 bases and J dropped 5 bases, with 20 bases sitting between them. Germline values: CDR1 MNHEY, CDR2 SMNVEV (reference sequence). The CDR3 sequence is 16 residues long.

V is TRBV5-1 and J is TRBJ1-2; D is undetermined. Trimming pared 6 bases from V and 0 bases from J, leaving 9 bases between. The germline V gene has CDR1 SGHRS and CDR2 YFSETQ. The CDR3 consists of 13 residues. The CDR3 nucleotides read TGCGCCAGCATGGACCTTTCTAACTATGGCTACACCTTC. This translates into CASMDLSNYGYTF.